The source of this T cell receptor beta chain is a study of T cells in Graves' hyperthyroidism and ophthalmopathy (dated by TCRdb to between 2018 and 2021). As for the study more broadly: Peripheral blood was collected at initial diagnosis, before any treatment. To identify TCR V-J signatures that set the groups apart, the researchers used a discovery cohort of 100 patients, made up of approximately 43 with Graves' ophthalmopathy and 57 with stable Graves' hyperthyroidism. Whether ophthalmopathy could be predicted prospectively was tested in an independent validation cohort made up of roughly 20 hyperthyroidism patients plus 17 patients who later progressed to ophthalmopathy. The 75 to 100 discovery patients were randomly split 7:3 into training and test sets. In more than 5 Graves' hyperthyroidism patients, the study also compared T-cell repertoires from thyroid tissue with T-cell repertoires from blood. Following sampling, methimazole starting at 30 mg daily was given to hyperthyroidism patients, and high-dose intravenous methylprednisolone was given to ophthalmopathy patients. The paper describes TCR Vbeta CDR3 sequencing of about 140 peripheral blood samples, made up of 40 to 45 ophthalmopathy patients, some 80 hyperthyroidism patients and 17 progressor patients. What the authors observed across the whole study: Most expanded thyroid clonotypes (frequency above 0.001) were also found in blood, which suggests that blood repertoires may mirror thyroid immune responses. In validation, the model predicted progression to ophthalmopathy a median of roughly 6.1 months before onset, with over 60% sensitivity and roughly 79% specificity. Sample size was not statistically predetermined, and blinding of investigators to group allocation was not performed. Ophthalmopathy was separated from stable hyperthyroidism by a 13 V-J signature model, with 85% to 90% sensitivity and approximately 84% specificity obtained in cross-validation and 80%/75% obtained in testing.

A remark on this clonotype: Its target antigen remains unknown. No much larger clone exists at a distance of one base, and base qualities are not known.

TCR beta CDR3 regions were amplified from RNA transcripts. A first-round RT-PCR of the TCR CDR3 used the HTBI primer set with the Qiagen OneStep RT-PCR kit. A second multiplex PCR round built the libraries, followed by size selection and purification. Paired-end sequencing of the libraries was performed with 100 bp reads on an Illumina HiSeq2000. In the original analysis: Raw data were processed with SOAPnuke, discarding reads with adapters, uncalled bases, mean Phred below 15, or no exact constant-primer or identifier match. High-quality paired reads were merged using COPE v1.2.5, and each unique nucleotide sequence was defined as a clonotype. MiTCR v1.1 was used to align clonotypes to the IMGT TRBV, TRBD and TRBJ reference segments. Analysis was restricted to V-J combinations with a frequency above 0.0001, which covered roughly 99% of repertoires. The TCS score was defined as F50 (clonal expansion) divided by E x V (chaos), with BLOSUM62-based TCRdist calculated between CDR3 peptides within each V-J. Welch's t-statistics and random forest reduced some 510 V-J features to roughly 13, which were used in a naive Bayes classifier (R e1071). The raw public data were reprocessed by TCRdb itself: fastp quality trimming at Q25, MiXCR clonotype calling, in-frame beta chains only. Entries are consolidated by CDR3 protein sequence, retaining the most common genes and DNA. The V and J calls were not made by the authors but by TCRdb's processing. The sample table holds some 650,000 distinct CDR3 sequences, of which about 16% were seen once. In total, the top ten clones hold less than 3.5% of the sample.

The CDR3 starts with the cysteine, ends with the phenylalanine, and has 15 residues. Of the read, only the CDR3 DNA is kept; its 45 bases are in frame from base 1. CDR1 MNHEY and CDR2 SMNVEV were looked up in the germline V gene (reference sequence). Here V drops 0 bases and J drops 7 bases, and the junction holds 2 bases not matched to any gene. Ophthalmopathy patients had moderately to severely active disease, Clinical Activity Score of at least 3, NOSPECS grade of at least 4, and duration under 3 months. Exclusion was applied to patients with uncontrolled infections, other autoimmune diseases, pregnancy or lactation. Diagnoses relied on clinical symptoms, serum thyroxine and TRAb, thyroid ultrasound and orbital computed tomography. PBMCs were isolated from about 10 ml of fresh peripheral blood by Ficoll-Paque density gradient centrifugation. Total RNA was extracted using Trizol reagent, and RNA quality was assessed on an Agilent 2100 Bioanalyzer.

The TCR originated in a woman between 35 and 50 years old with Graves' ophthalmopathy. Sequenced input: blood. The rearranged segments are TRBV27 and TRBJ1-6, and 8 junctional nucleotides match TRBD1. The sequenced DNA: TGTGCCAGCAGTTTATCGGGACAGGCAAATTCACCCCTCCACTTT. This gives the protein CASSLSGQANSPLHF.